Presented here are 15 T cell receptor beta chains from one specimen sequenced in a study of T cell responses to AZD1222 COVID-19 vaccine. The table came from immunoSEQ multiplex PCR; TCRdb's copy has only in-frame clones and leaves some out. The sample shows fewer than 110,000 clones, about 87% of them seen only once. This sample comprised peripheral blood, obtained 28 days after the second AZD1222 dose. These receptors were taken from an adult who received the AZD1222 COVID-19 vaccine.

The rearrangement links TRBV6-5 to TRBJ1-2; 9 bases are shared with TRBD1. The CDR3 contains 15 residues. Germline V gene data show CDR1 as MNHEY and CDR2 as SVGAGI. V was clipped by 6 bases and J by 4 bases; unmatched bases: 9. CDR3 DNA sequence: TGTGCCAGCAGATTCGGGACAGGGTACTCCTATGGCTACACCTTC. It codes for CASRFGTGYSYGYTF.

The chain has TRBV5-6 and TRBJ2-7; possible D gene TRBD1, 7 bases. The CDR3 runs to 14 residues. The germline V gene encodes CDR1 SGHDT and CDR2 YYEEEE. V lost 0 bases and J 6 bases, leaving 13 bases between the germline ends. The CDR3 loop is CASSLGRGRLEQYF. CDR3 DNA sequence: TGTGCCAGCAGCTTGGGGAGGGGGCGTCTCGAGCAGTACTTC. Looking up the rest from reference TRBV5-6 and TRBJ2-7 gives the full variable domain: DAGVTQSPTHLIKTRGQQVTLRCSPKSGHDTVSWYQQALGQGPQFIFQYYEEEERQRGNFPDRFSGHQFPNYSSELNVNALLLGDSALYLCASSLGRGRLEQYFGPGTRLTVT.

CDR3 residues: CASSEQDSNQPQHF. CDR3 nucleotide sequence: TGTGCCAGCAGTGAACAGGATAGCAATCAGCCCCAGCATTTT. The rearrangement links TRBV25-1 to TRBJ1-5; D not certain. V dropped 2 bases and J dropped 0 bases, with 5 bases sitting between them. Germline CDR1 is MGHDK and CDR2 is SYGVNS. The length of the CDR3 is 14 residues.

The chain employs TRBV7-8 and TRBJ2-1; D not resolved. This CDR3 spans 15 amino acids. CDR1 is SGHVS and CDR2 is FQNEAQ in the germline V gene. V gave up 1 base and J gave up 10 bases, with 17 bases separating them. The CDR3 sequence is CASSLGFRPSKEQFF. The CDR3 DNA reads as TGTGCCAGCAGCTTAGGTTTTAGACCGTCTAAGGAGCAGTTCTTC.

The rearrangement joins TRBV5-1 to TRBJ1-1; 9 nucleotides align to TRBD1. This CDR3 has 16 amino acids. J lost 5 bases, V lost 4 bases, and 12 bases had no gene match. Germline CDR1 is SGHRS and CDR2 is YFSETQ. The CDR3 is CASSRGQGTLKTEAFF. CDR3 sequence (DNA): TGCGCCAGCAGCCGGGGACAGGGAACTCTTAAGACTGAAGCTTTCTTT.

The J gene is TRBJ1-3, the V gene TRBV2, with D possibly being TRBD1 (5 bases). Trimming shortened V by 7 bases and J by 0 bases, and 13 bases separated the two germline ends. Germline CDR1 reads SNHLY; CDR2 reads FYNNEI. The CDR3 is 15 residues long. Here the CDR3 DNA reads TGTGCCAGCACCTCGGACACCTACTCTGGAAACACCATATATTTT. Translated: CASTSDTYSGNTIYF. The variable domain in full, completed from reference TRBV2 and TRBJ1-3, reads EPEVTQTPSHQVTQMGQEVILRCVPISNHLYFYWYRQILGQKVEFLVSFYNNEISEKSEIFDDQFSVERPDGSNFTLKIRSTKLEDSAMYFCASTSDTYSGNTIYFGEGSWLTVV.

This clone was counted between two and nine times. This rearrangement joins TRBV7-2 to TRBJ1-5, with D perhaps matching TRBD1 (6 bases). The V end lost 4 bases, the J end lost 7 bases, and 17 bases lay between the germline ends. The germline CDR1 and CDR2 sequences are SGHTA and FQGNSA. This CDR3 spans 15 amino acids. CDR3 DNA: TGTGCCAGCAGCTATAGTGACAGGTCAGCCCAGCCCCAGCATTTT. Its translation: CASSYSDRSAQPQHF.

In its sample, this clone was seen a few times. The CDR3 is CATSDLGCGASYEQYF. The CDR3 DNA is TGTGCCACCAGTGATTTGGGGTGCGGGGCTTCCTACGAGCAGTACTTC. The V call is TRBV24-1, the J call TRBJ2-7; maybe TRBD2 (6 bases). The CDR3 has 16 amino acids. Germline V lookup: CDR1 KGHDR, CDR2 SFDVKD. Between the trimmed V and J ends, which lost 0 bases and 1 base, there was a span of 12 bases.

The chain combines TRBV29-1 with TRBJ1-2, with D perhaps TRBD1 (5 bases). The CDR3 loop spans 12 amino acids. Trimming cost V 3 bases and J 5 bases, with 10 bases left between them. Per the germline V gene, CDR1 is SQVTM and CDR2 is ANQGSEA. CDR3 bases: TGCAGCGTTGACGGAGGGGAATATGGCTACACCTTC. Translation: CSVDGGEYGYTF.

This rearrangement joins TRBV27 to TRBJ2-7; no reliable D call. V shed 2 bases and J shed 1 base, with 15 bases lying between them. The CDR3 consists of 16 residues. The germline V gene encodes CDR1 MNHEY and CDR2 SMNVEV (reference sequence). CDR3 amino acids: CASSLEVSQSSYEQYF. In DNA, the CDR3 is TGTGCCAGCAGTTTAGAGGTTAGCCAGAGTTCCTACGAGCAGTACTTC.

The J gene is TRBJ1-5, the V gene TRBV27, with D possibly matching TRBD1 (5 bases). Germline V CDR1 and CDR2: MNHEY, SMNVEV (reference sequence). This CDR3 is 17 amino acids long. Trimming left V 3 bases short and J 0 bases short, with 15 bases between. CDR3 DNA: TGTGCCAGCAGTTTGGTGGGGGGGGTAAATAGCAATCAGCCCCAGCATTTT. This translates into CASSLVGGVNSNQPQHF.

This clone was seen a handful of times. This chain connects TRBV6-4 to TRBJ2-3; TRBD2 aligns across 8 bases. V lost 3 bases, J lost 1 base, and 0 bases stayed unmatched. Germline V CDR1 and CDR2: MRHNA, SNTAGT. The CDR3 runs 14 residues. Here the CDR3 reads CASSERGGTDTQYF. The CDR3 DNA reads TGTGCCAGCAGTGAGCGGGGGGGCACAGATACGCAGTATTTT.

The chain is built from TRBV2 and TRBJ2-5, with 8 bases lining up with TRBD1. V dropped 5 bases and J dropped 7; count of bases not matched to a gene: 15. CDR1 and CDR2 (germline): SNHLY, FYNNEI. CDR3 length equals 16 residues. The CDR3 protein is CASSRTGEQGVATQYF. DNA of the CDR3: TGTGCCAGCAGTAGAACGGGGGAACAGGGGGTAGCGACCCAGTACTTC.

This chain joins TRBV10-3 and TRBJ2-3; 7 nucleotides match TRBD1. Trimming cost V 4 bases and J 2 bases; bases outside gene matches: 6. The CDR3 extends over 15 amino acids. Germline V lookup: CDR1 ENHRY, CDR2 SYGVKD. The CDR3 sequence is CAISVNRGTTDTQYF. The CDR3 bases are TGTGCCATCAGTGTGAACAGGGGAACCACAGATACGCAGTATTTT.

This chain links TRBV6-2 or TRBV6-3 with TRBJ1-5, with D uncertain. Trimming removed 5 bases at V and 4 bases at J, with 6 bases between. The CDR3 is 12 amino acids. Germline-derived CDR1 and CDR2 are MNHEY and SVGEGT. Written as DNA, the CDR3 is TGTGCCAGCAGTCCCACAAATCAGCCCCAGCATTTT. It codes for CASSPTNQPQHF.